This TCR beta chain comes out of a study of beta chain features in type 1 diabetes. The collection from each donor was one heparinised blood draw averaging about 110 mL. Sorted CD4+ subsets: naive, central memory, regulatory, stem cell-like memory (CD45RO/CCR7/CD25/CD127/CD95/CD27 panel). Per the germline V gene, CDR1 is SGHTA and CDR2 is FQGNSA. V gave up 0 bases and J gave up 8 bases, with 7 bases separating them. CDR3 length: 12 residues. The whole isolated RNA underwent reverse transcription, so sequencing captured expressed TCRB transcripts. Clones were sequenced by immunoSEQ multiplex PCR, and TCRdb holds only the in-frame ones, with some missing. The sample consists of over 150,000 clones, about 8.1% of them appearing once.

The sequencing sample was made of central memory CD4+ T cells from blood. The chain uses TRBV7-2 and TRBJ1-2, with D tentatively TRBD1 (5 bases). This TCR was recovered from a man between 18 and 35 years old in good health. The CDR3 DNA reads TGTGCCAGCAGCTTAGCAGGGGTCGGCTACACCTTC. This sequence encodes CASSLAGVGYTF.